The 13 T cell receptor beta chains presented below share a single source sample, sequenced in a study of neurological immune-mediated disorders. TCRdb re-analysed the 5' RACE reads in MiXCR, keeping a single row per CDR3 protein. This sample carries 45,000 or so distinct CDR3 sequences, about 22% of them seen once, and the ten largest clones take less than 5%. The time point was: technical triplicate 3. Sequencing was done on a sample of PBMCs. All receptors come from a man between 60 and 70 years old with HTLV-1-associated myelopathy (HAM/TSP).

This clonotype has at least ten counts. V usage is TRBV2 and J usage is TRBJ2-2; D unresolved. V shed 7 bases and J shed 2 bases, with 11 bases lying between them. Germline values: CDR1 SNHLY, CDR2 FYNNEI. The CDR3 contains 14 residues. DNA for the CDR3: TGTGCCAGCATATTGGGGATCAACACCGGGGAGCTGTTTTTT. Amino acid sequence: CASILGINTGELFF.

Ten or more counts support this clonotype. The V and J genes are TRBV7-9 and TRBJ1-1; D is uncertain. The CDR3 loop spans 13 amino acids. V was clipped by 2 bases and J by 1 base, with 5 bases between them. Germline CDR1 SEHNR, CDR2 FQNEAQ (reference sequence). The CDR3 DNA reads as TGTGCCAGCAGCTTAAACCAGAACACTGAAGCTTTCTTT. The encoded protein is CASSLNQNTEAFF.

This clonotype was seen repeatedly, ten times or more. The chain joins TRBV14 to TRBJ2-1; D unresolved. Trimming removed 3 bases at V and 4 bases at J, with 10 bases between. The V gene's germline CDR1 is SGHDN and CDR2 FVKESK. The CDR3 has 14 amino acids. The CDR3 protein is CASSHRDWYNEQFF. CDR3 DNA sequence: TGTGCCAGCAGCCATAGAGATTGGTACAATGAGCAGTTCTTC.

This clonotype has at least ten counts. The V and J genes are TRBV4-1 and TRBJ1-3; no definite D call. Germline loops: CDR1 MGHRA, CDR2 YSYEKL. Trimming removed 0 bases at V and 3 bases at J, with 9 bases between. There are 15 residues in the CDR3. The CDR3 region has the DNA TGCGCCAGCAGCCAAGATATAACACGTGGAAACACCATATATTTT. It is translated as CASSQDITRGNTIYF.

This clonotype appeared many times. The V call is TRBV20-1, the J call TRBJ2-6, with D perhaps matching TRBD1 (5 bases). Germline assignment: CDR1 DFQATT and CDR2 SNEGSKA (reference sequence). The CDR3 is 17 residues long. Trimming removed 2 bases at V and 0 bases at J, with 14 bases between. CDR3 loop: CSARKDIVSSGANVLTF. The CDR3 nucleotides are TGCAGTGCTAGAAAGGACATAGTAAGCTCTGGGGCCAACGTCCTGACTTTC.

This clonotype was counted many times. This chain links TRBV20-1 with TRBJ2-5, with a possible D match to TRBD1 (6 bases). CDR1 is DFQATT, CDR2 SNEGSKA, per germline (reference sequence). Trimming cost V 0 bases and J 2 bases, with 10 bases left between them. This CDR3 has 14 residues. In DNA, the CDR3 is TGCAGTGCTAGAGACACGGACAGTCAAGAGACCCAGTACTTC. Amino acid sequence: CSARDTDSQETQYF.

The gene calls are TRBV20-1 and TRBJ2-3; TRBD1 matches at 8 bases. This CDR3 is built from 14 residues. V shed 4 bases, J shed 5 bases, and the junction held 8 bases outside the gene matches. Germline loops: CDR1 DFQATT, CDR2 SNEGSKA (reference sequence). CDR3 protein: CSAIWTGQIDTQYF. CDR3 bases: TGCAGTGCTATTTGGACAGGGCAGATAGATACGCAGTATTTT.

This clonotype has at least ten counts. The chain carries TRBV20-1 and TRBJ2-7; TRBD2 matches 11 bases. Germline-derived CDR1 and CDR2 are DFQATT and SNEGSKA (reference sequence). The V segment lost 6 bases and the J segment 6 bases; nucleotides outside the gene matches: 7. The CDR3 consists of 13 residues. CDR3 amino acids: CSARLAGGSEQYF. CDR3 sequence (DNA): TGCAGTGCCCGTCTAGCGGGAGGATCCGAGCAGTACTTC.

Comment on this clonotype: Without the conserved terminal phenylalanine or tryptophan, this CDR3 likely stems from a read error. The rearrangement joins TRBV7-9 to TRBJ2-1; maybe TRBD2 (5 bases). The CDR3 totals 13 residues. Germline-derived CDR1 and CDR2 are SEHNR and FQNEAQ (reference sequence). The CDR3 DNA sequence: TGTGCCAACAGCCCGGACGGGGATAATGAGCAGTTCCTC. Protein product: CANSPDGDNEQFL.

The chain has TRBV20-1 and TRBJ2-7, with 7 positions matching TRBD1. Germline CDR1 DFQATT, CDR2 SNEGSKA (reference sequence). Germline trimming cut 6 bases from V and 1 base from J; bases unmatched to any gene: 12. The CDR3 has 15 amino acids. CDR3 amino acids: CSAPTLRGSSYEQYF. The CDR3, as DNA: TGCAGTGCACCGACTCTCAGGGGGTCGTCCTACGAGCAGTACTTC.

The chain combines TRBV19 with TRBJ1-5; D remains unclear. V lost 1 base to trimming and J lost 2 bases, with 12 bases between them. Germline assignment: CDR1 LNHDA and CDR2 SQIVND (reference sequence). There are 16 residues in the CDR3. The CDR3 region has the DNA TGTGCCAGTAGTATAGCCGGCAGCTTCGGCAATCAGCCCCAGCATTTT. Protein: CASSIAGSFGNQPQHF.

This clonotype was recorded many times. This rearrangement joins TRBV3-1 to TRBJ1-1; unclear D gene. CDR1 and CDR2 from the germline V gene are LGHDT and YNNKEL (reference sequence). Trimming stripped 4 bases from V and 5 bases from J, with 5 bases between. This CDR3 has 11 residues. CDR3: CASSRGTEAFF. Here the CDR3 DNA reads TGTGCCAGCAGCCGAGGTACTGAAGCTTTCTTT. The complete variable domain, with remaining parts taken from reference TRBV3-1 and TRBJ1-1, reads DTAVSQTPKYLVTQMGNDKSIKCEQNLGHDTMYWYKQDSKKFLKIMFSYNNKELIINETVPNRFSPKSPDKAHLNLHINSLELGDSAVYFCASSRGTEAFFGQGTRLTVV.

This clonotype was seen many times. In DNA form, the CDR3 reads TGTGCCAGCAGTTTCCAAGCAAATCAGCCCCAGCATTTT. Residues: CASSFQANQPQHF. The chain has TRBV12-3 or TRBV12-4 and TRBJ1-5, with D uncertain. The germline V and J ends were trimmed by 3 bases and 4 bases, with 7 bases remaining between them. This CDR3 is built from 13 residues.